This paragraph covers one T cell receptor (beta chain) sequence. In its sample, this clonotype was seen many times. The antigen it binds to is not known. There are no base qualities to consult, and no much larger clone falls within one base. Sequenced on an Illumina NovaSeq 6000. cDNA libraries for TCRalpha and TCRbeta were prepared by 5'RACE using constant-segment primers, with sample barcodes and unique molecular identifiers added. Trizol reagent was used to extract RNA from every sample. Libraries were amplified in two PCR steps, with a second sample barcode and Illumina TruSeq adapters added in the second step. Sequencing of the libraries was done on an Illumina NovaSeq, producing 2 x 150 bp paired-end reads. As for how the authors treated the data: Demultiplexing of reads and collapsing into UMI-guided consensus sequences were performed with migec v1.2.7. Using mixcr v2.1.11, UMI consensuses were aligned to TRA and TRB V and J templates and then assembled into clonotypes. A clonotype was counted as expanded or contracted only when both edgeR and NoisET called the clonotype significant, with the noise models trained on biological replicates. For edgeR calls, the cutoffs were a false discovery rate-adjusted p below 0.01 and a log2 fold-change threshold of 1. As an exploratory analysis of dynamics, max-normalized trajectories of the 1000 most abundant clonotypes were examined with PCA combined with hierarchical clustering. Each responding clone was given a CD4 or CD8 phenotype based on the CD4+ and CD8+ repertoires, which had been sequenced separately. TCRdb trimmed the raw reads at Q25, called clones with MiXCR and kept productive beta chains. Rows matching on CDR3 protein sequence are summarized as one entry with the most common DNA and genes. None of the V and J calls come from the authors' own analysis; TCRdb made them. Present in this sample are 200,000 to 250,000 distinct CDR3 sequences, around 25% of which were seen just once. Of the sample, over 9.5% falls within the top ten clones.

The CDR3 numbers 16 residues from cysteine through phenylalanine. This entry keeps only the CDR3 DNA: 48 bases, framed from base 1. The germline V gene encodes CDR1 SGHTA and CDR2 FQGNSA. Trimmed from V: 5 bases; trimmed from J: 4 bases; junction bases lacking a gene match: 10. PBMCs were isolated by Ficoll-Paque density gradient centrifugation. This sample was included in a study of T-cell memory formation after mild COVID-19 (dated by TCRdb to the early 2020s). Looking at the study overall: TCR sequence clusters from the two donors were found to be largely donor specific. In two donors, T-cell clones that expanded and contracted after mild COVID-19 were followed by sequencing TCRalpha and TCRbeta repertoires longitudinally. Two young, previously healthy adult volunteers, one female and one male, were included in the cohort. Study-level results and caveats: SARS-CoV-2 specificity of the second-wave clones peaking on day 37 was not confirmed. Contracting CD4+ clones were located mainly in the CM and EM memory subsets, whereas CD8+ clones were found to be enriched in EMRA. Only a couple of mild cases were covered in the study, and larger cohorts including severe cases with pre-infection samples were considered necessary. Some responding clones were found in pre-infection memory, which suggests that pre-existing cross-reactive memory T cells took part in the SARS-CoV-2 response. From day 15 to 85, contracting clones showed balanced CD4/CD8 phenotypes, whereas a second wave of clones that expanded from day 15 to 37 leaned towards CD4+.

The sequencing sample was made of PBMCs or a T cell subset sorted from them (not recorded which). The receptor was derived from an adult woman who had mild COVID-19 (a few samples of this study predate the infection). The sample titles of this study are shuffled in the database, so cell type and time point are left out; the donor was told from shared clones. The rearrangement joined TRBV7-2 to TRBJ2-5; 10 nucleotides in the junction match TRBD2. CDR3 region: CASSTSTSGPTETQYF. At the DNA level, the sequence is TGTGCCAGCAGCACCTCGACTAGCGGGCCCACAGAGACCCAGTACTTC.